The sequence of this T cell receptor (beta chain) was determined in a study of patients and donors after allogeneic stem cell transplantation. This clonotype was seen ten or more times. TCRdb re-analysed the RT-PCR reads in MiXCR, keeping a single row per CDR3 protein. The table records approximately 8,000 distinct CDR3 sequences, around 10% of them present only once. The CDR3 extends over 14 amino acids. The ends were cut back, 7 bases at V and 6 bases at J, with 16 bases in the middle. Germline loops: CDR1 MNHEY, CDR2 SVGEGT. Input material: blood, either unsorted or a sorted T cell fraction (not recorded which). V usage is TRBV6-2 or TRBV6-3 and J usage is TRBJ2-4; D call uncertain. This clonotype originated in a human donor who was either an allogeneic HSCT recipient or a stem cell or donor lymphocyte infusion donor (not recorded which). It is not recorded whose cells these are; they may come from a transplant donor. The DNA of the CDR3 is TGTGCCAGCATCCTCCGGGCCCAACCAAACATTCAGTACTTC. Protein sequence: CASILRAQPNIQYF.